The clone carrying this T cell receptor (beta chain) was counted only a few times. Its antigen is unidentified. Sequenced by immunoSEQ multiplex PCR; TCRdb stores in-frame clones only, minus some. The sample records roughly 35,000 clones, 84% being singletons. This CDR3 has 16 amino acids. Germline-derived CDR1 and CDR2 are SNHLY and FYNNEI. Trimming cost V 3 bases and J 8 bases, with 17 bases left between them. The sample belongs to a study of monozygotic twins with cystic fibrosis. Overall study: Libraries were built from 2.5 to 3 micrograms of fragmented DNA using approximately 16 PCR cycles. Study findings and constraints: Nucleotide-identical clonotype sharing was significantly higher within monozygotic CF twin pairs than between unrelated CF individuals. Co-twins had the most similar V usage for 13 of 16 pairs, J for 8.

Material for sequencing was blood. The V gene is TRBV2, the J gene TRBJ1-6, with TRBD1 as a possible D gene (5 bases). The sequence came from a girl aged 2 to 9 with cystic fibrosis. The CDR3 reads CASSDSRGGRDSPLHF. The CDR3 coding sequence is TGTGCCAGCAGTGATTCGCGGGGCGGGAGGGATTCACCCCTCCACTTT.